This TCR beta chain was recorded in a study of T-cell reconstitution after alpha-beta-depleted transplantation in children. Unique molecular identifiers were incorporated when the TCRbeta library was constructed. TCRdb reprocessed the PCR reads via MiXCR and lists one record per CDR3 protein. The table shows about 830,000 distinct CDR3 sequences, with approximately 15% occurring only once. Germline CDR1 SGHRS, CDR2 YFSETQ. This CDR3 contains 12 residues. Trimming removed 4 bases at V and 8 bases at J, with 9 bases between. This material consisted of PBMCs, mostly from graft donor cells, taken 360 days after TCRalphabeta/CD19-depleted stem cell transplant. The genes are TRBV5-1 and TRBJ2-2; D call uncertain. The TCR sequence derives from a male patient aged 10-17 years who had a stem cell transplant for acute lymphoblastic leukemia, so the T cells may come from the graft donor. CDR3 amino acids: CASSLNLGELFF. The CDR3 DNA follows: TGCGCCAGCAGCCTAAACCTAGGGGAGCTGTTTTTT.